These T cell receptor beta chains were read from a single sample in a study of T cells in Graves' hyperthyroidism and ophthalmopathy. TCRdb re-analysed the multiplex PCR reads in MiXCR, keeping a single row per CDR3 protein. The sample lists about 530,000 distinct CDR3 sequences, under 20% occurring once. Sequencing was performed on blood. The receptors were sampled from a woman younger than 30 with Graves' ophthalmopathy. Each CDR3 is given with its conserved first and last residue. A D gene is named only where the DNA matches it firmly. Clone sizes are given selectively: once, few, many, or a class where the clone is expanded.

J: TRBJ2-3; D: NA; V: TRBV7-3; size: many; DNA: TGTGCCAGCAGCTTGGCCTGGGCAGATACGCAGTATTTT; CDR3: CASSLAWADTQYF
J: TRBJ2-2; D: TRBD2; V: TRBV4-3; size: NA; DNA: TGCGCCAGCAGCCAAACGACTAGCGGGAGGGCCCTAGCCGGGGAGCTGTTTTTT; CDR3: CASSQTTSGRALAGELFF
J: TRBJ1-2; D: TRBD1; V: TRBV6-1; size: many; DNA: TGTGCCAGCAAACAGACAGGGGGGACTGAAGTTCGGGGCTACACCTTC; CDR3: CASKQTGGTEVRGYTF
J: TRBJ2-2; D: NA; V: TRBV3-1; size: many; DNA: TGTGCCAGCAGCCAGGGTTGGCCGGGAACGAACACCGGGGAGCTGTTTTTT; CDR3: CASSQGWPGTNTGELFF
J: TRBJ2-1; D: NA; V: TRBV7-3; size: many; DNA: TGTGCCAGCAGCCCTCGGGCCTGGGCCGATGAGCAGTTCTTC; CDR3: CASSPRAWADEQFF
J: TRBJ1-5; D: NA; V: TRBV28; size: many; DNA: TGTGCCAGCAGTTTGTTGTGGGGGAATCAGCCCCAGCATTTT; CDR3: CASSLLWGNQPQHF
J: TRBJ2-2; D: TRBD2; V: TRBV4-1; size: few; DNA: TGCGCCAGCAGCCAATCTACTAGCGGGGACACCGGGGAGCTGTTTTTT; CDR3: CASSQSTSGDTGELFF
J: TRBJ1-1; D: NA; V: TRBV20-1; size: few; DNA: TGCAGTGCGGGGACACCTAATGGCGCTGAAGCTTTCTTT; CDR3: CSAGTPNGAEAFF
J: TRBJ2-7; D: TRBD1; V: TRBV10-3; size: many; DNA: TGTGCCATCAGTGAGTCGACAGGGCGCTACGAGCAGTACTTC; CDR3: CAISESTGRYEQYF
J: TRBJ2-3; D: TRBD2; V: TRBV30; size: NA; DNA: TGTGCCTGGAGCTTAGCGGGGGGGGCAGATACGCAGTATTTT; CDR3: CAWSLAGGADTQYF